The 22 T cell receptor beta chains given below trace back to one sample, sequenced in a study of shared clonotypes between healthy human individuals. Clones were sequenced by immunoSEQ multiplex PCR, and TCRdb holds only the in-frame ones, with some missing. Seen here are millions of clones, roughly 95% observed once, and the top ten hold about 1.1%. Naive CD8 cells comprised CD45RO-negative, CCR7-positively selected cells, excluding terminally differentiated effector memory CD45RA+ cells. The sample was naive CD8+ T cells sorted from blood. All receptors derive from a man between 18 and 35 years old in good health.

The J gene is TRBJ2-5, the V gene TRBV5-1, with TRBD1 identical over 9 bases. CDR1 and CDR2 (germline): SGHRS, YFSETQ. CDR3 size: 15 residues. After removal of 4 bases from V and 0 bases from J, the junction contained 4 bases not matched to a gene. CDR3: CASSIWDRDQETQYF. CDR3 in DNA: TGCGCCAGCAGCATATGGGACAGGGACCAAGAGACCCAGTACTTC.

This sequence joins TRBV27 and TRBJ2-7, with 7 bases fitting TRBD1. CDR1 and CDR2 from the germline V gene are MNHEY and SMNVEV (reference sequence). The junction had 10 bases not matched to a gene; V was cut back by 3 bases and J by 2 bases. This CDR3 is built from 16 residues. The CDR3 reads CASSFSGGPLAYEQYF. The CDR3 DNA is TGTGCCAGCAGTTTCTCAGGGGGTCCTCTGGCCTACGAGCAGTACTTC.

The chain couples TRBV27 to TRBJ2-7; D may be TRBD2 (6 bases). V shed 7 bases and J shed 7 bases, with 20 bases lying between them. CDR1 and CDR2 from the germline V gene are MNHEY and SMNVEV (reference sequence). The CDR3 sequence is 14 residues long. Here the CDR3 DNA reads TGTGCCAGCACCAAGGTCGGGACTCTCCGTGAGCAGTACTTC. Translating it yields CASTKVGTLREQYF.

The chain couples TRBV13 to TRBJ1-1, with a tentative D call TRBD1 (5 bases). The CDR3 totals 15 residues. The V and J ends lost 3 bases and 1 base respectively, with 12 bases between them. From germline, CDR1 is PRHDT and CDR2 FYEKMQ (reference sequence). The CDR3 region is CASSLEGRGNTEAFF. The CDR3, as DNA: TGTGCCAGCAGCTTGGAGGGGCGGGGGAACACTGAAGCTTTCTTT.

The V call is TRBV9, the J call TRBJ2-7; TRBD1 is a possible D gene (5 bases). Germline loops: CDR1 SGDLS, CDR2 YYNGEE. V lost 5 bases to trimming and J lost 0 bases, with 15 bases between them. The CDR3 runs to 15 residues. The CDR3 here is CASSPPGGHSYEQYF. The CDR3 DNA follows: TGTGCCAGCAGTCCGCCAGGCGGACACTCCTACGAGCAGTACTTC. Full variable domain (missing parts from reference TRBV9 and TRBJ2-7): DSGVTQTPKHLITATGQRVTLRCSPRSGDLSVYWYQQSLDQGLQFLIQYYNGEERAKGNILERFSAQQFPDLHSELNLSSLELGDSALYFCASSPPGGHSYEQYFGPGTRLTVT.

This clone was recorded once. The CDR3 loop is CASSHLRDSNYGYTF. As DNA, the CDR3 is TGCGCCAGCAGCCATCTTCGGGATTCTAACTATGGCTACACCTTC. J is TRBJ1-2 and V is TRBV4-1; D gene uncertain. Trimming removed 3 bases from V and 0 bases from J, with 11 bases in between. The CDR3 runs 15 residues. Germline CDR1 and CDR2: MGHRA and YSYEKL.

This chain links TRBV19 with TRBJ2-7; 7 bases are shared with TRBD1. Germline-derived CDR1 and CDR2 are LNHDA and SQIVND (reference sequence). This CDR3 contains 15 residues. Trimming took 3 bases from V and 4 from J; bases not matched to a gene: 9. In nucleotides, the CDR3 is TGTGCCAGTAGTATCTGGGACAGTGGGGGTTACGAGCAGTACTTC. It specifies CASSIWDSGGYEQYF.

The chain joins TRBV5-1 to TRBJ2-7, with TRBD1 matching 10 bases. Trimming took 8 bases from V and 6 from J; bases not matched to a gene: 8. Germline assignment: CDR1 SGHRS and CDR2 YFSETQ. The CDR3 has 13 residues. The CDR3 is CASSGTGEREQYF. CDR3 coding DNA: TGCGCCAGTTCCGGGACAGGGGAACGCGAGCAGTACTTC.

V is TRBV27 and J is TRBJ2-6, with unresolved D. Trimming took 3 bases from V and 0 from J, leaving 6 bases between them. Germline V CDR1 and CDR2: MNHEY, SMNVEV (reference sequence). The CDR3 has 15 amino acids. CDR3 loop: CASSFGPSGANVLTF. CDR3 DNA sequence: TGTGCCAGCAGTTTTGGACCCTCTGGGGCCAACGTCCTGACTTTC.

J is TRBJ2-7 and V is TRBV21-1. TRBV21-1 is annotated as a pseudogene. The CDR3 runs to 14 residues. The CDR3 is CASRRGWVRKEQYF. Written as DNA, the CDR3 is TGTGCCAGCCGCCGTGGCTGGGTTCGAAAAGAGCAGTACTTC.

The rearrangement joins TRBV7-9 to TRBJ2-7; 12 bases map to TRBD1. Trimming removed 1 base from V and 7 bases from J; junction bases left unmatched: 8. Looked up from germline, CDR1 is SEHNR and CDR2 is FQNEAQ (reference sequence). This CDR3 spans 16 amino acids. For the CDR3, the DNA is TGTGCCAGCAGCTTAGGCCGGGACAGGGGGCGTGTGGAGCAGTACTTC. It translates to CASSLGRDRGRVEQYF. The entire variable domain, with the rest obtained from reference TRBV7-9 and TRBJ2-7, is as follows: DTGVSQNPRHKITKRGQNVTFRCDPISEHNRLYWYRQTLGQGPEFLTYFQNEAQLEKSRLLSDRFSAERPKGSFSTLEIQRTEQGDSAMYLCASSLGRDRGRVEQYFGPGTRLTVT.

CDR3 bases: TGTGCCAGCGGAGGAAATCCCGGGGAGCTGTTTTTT. Amino acid sequence: CASGGNPGELFF. V usage is TRBV7-9 and J usage is TRBJ2-2; maybe TRBD2 (5 bases). The CDR3 contains 12 residues. The V gene lost 8 bases and the J gene lost 6 bases, with 10 bases spanning the gap. From germline, CDR1 is SEHNR and CDR2 FQNEAQ (reference sequence).

This clone was detected only a few times. This same CDR3 is encoded by further DNA sequences in the sample. The chain joins TRBV7-9 to TRBJ1-2; D not resolved. This CDR3 comprises 13 residues. Germline values: CDR1 SEHNR, CDR2 FQNEAQ (reference sequence). V dropped 1 base and J dropped 0 bases, with 3 bases sitting between them. CDR3 amino acids: CASSLGANYGYTF. CDR3 coding DNA: TGTGCCAGCAGCTTAGGGGCTAACTATGGCTACACCTTC.

J is TRBJ2-4 and V is TRBV6-5; weak D call: TRBD2 (5 bases). Germline V lookup: CDR1 MNHEY, CDR2 SVGAGI. The CDR3 has 15 residues. V was trimmed by 11 bases and J by 10 bases, leaving 27 bases between them. CDR3 DNA: TGTGCCTCCTCTTCTCTGAGACCTATCCCGGGGATTCAGTACTTC. The encoded protein is CASSSLRPIPGIQYF.

The chain links TRBV30 to TRBJ1-1; D uncertain. The CDR3 extends over 13 amino acids. The V and J ends lost 6 bases and 6 bases respectively, with 17 bases between them. Germline V gene data show CDR1 as GTSNPN and CDR2 as SVGIG (reference sequence). The CDR3: CACRASWGPEAFF. As DNA, the CDR3 is TGTGCCTGTCGGGCTTCCTGGGGTCCTGAAGCTTTCTTT. Filled out from reference TRBV30 and TRBJ1-1, the complete variable domain reads SQTIHQWPATLVQPVGSPLSLECTVEGTSNPNLYWYRQAAGRGLQLLFYSVGIGQISSEVPQNLSASRPQDRQFILSSKKLLLSDSGFYLCACRASWGPEAFFGQGTRLTVV.

In this sample, this clone turned up once. The chain employs TRBV5-5 and TRBJ2-5; 7 bases align to TRBD2. V lost 2 bases to trimming and J lost 1 base; unmatched junction nucleotides: 5. Germline CDR1 and CDR2: SGHKS and YYEKEE (reference sequence). There are 15 residues in the CDR3. The CDR3: CASSLMRGSQETQYF. CDR3 in DNA: TGTGCCAGCAGCTTAATGCGGGGGAGCCAAGAGACCCAGTACTTC.

This chain uses TRBV7-9 with TRBJ2-1, with 10 nucleotides matching TRBD1. V shed 7 bases and J 9 bases; nucleotides not matched to a gene: 6. The length of the CDR3 is 13 residues. Germline values: CDR1 SEHNR, CDR2 FQNEAQ (reference sequence). The DNA for the CDR3 is TGTGCCAGCAACCCTCGGACAGGGGGTGAGCAGTTCTTC. Residues: CASNPRTGGEQFF.

This clone was detected only a few times. The CDR3 DNA reads TGTGCCAGCACCCAGGGACAGGGGAATCAGCCCCAGCATTTT. This gives the protein CASTQGQGNQPQHF. The chain couples TRBV2 to TRBJ1-5; 10 nucleotides align to TRBD1. The ends lost 7 bases at V and 4 bases at J; junction bases unmatched: 4. From germline, CDR1 is SNHLY and CDR2 FYNNEI. The CDR3 covers 14 residues. Full variable domain (remainder filled in from reference TRBV2 and TRBJ1-5): EPEVTQTPSHQVTQMGQEVILRCVPISNHLYFYWYRQILGQKVEFLVSFYNNEISEKSEIFDDQFSVERPDGSNFTLKIRSTKLEDSAMYFCASTQGQGNQPQHFGDGTRLSIL.

The V and J genes are TRBV28 and TRBJ2-7, with TRBD1 as a possible D gene (6 bases). The CDR3 is made up of 14 amino acids. CDR1 is MDHEN, CDR2 SYDVKM, per germline. Between the trimmed V and J ends, which lost 5 bases and 2 bases, there was a span of 13 bases. The CDR3 bases are TGTGCCAGCAGTCGACAAGGACAGACCTACGAGCAGTACTTC. The encoded protein is CASSRQGQTYEQYF. The variable domain in full, completed from reference TRBV28 and TRBJ2-7, reads DVKVTQSSRYLVKRTGEKVFLECVQDMDHENMFWYRQDPGLGLRLIYFSYDVKMKEKGDIPEGYSVSREKKERFSLILESASTNQTSMYLCASSRQGQTYEQYFGPGTRLTVT.

The chain uses TRBV5-1 and TRBJ2-5, with D uncertain. This CDR3 has 13 residues. Germline-derived CDR1 and CDR2 are SGHRS and YFSETQ. V gave up 3 bases and J gave up 5 bases, with 11 bases separating them. In nucleotides, the CDR3 is TGCGCCAGCAGCTCAAGACGGCCGGAGACCCAGTACTTC. The encoded protein is CASSSRRPETQYF.

This clone was recorded only once. This CDR3 reads CASSSTGIEQYF. CDR3 bases: TGTGCCAGCAGCTCGACAGGGATCGAGCAGTACTTC. The V gene is TRBV7-9, the J gene TRBJ2-7, with 7 nucleotides matching TRBD1. This CDR3 contains 12 residues. J gave up 6 bases and V 4 bases, and 3 bases lay outside the gene matches. Germline CDR1 and CDR2: SEHNR and FQNEAQ (reference sequence).

CDR3: CSVGPGSGEQYF. The CDR3, as DNA: TGCAGCGTTGGCCCAGGGTCCGGCGAGCAGTACTTC. The chain joins TRBV29-1 to TRBJ2-7, with a possible D match to TRBD1 (5 bases). Per germline, CDR1 SQVTM and CDR2 ANQGSEA. Trimming took 4 bases from V and 6 from J, leaving 13 bases between them. The CDR3 totals 12 residues.